The 19 T cell receptor beta chains below come from one sample, sequenced in a study of T cell clonality in common variable immunodeficiency. Study-level results: In common variable immunodeficiency, TCR beta chains reportedly carried fewer deletions and N-nucleotide insertions.

Libraries were prepared by immunoSEQ multiplex PCR; TCRdb keeps only in-frame clonotypes and omits some of them. This sample carries 15,000 to 20,000 clones and no singletons, and 10% to 15% goes to the top ten. Their antigens remain unidentified. Sample: peripheral blood mononuclear cells. Receptors originate from a human donor with common variable immunodeficiency.

Notes on this clone: The CDR3 extends 3 residues past the end of the read, so its final part is completed from the germline J gene. The chain carries TRBV19 and TRBJ1-2, with D possibly TRBD1 on 5 matching bases. Germline V gives CDR1 LNHDA, CDR2 SQIVND (reference sequence). The CDR3 is made up of 13 amino acids. V was clipped by 10 bases and J by 3 bases, with 15 bases between them. The CDR3 sequence: CATMDRDYYGYTF. The sequenced CDR3 bases are TGTGCCACGATGGACCGGGACTACTATGGC.

This clone was counted only a few times. The part of the CDR3 DNA that was read is TGTGCCAGCAGCTGGGGGGGGTACAATGAG. This sequence encodes CASSWGGYNE. The CDR3 reads in full as CASSWGGYNEQFF. The genes are TRBV11-3 and TRBJ2-1, with TRBD2 matching over 7 bases. The read is 3 residues too short to cover the CDR3 end, so that end is filled in from the germline J gene. With V trimmed by 4 bases and J by 4 bases, 1 base remained unmatched. The CDR3 is 13 residues long. The germline V gene encodes CDR1 SGHNT and CDR2 YENEEA. Full variable domain (remainder filled in from reference TRBV11-3 and TRBJ2-1): EAGVVQSPRYKIIEKKQPVAFWCNPISGHNTLYWYLQNLGQGPELLIRYENEEAVDDSQLPKDRFSAERLKGVDSTLKIQPAELGDSAVYLCASSWGGYNEQFFGPGTRLTVL.

This clone was observed a handful of times. The read stops 3 residues short of the end of the CDR3; the missing end is completed from the germline J gene. The rearrangement joins TRBV10-3 to TRBJ2-5; TRBD1 is a possible D gene (8 bases). CDR1 and CDR2 (germline): ENHRY, SYGVKD. The CDR3 loop spans 21 amino acids. The V gene lost 4 bases and the J gene lost 4 bases, with 34 bases spanning the gap. CDR3 bases read: TGTGCCATCAGTGGGGGGGGTGCAGGGGGCGTCAATAAAGCGGTCGGAGAGACC. It is translated as CAISGGGAGGVNKAVGET. The full CDR3 reads CAISGGGAGGVNKAVGETQYF.

Only a few counts were recorded for this clone. The read gets to within 3 residues of the CDR3 end, and the germline J gene fills in the rest. The chain links TRBV19 to TRBJ2-5; maybe TRBD2 (5 bases). V lost 3 bases, J lost 7 bases, and 15 bases lay in between. Germline V gene data show CDR1 as LNHDA and CDR2 as SQIVND (reference sequence). This CDR3 is 14 amino acids long. This CDR3 reads CASSINSVPGTQYF. The DNA read from the CDR3 is TGTGCCAGTAGTATTAATAGCGTCCCGGGGACC.

Note on this clone: From the germline J gene comes the end of the CDR3, since the read stops 3 residues before it. This rearrangement joins TRBV30 to TRBJ1-2; 11 positions agree with TRBD1. CDR1 GTSNPN and CDR2 SVGIG come from the germline V gene (reference sequence). The CDR3 is 14 amino acids. The V segment lost 2 bases and the J segment 6 bases; nucleotides outside the gene matches: 5. The part of the CDR3 DNA that was read is TGTGCCTGGAGTAGGACAGGGGGCGGTAATGGC. It codes for CAWSRTGGGNG. The full CDR3 protein reads CAWSRTGGGNGYTF.

This clone was recorded a few times. The CDR3 end falls 3 residues outside the read, so it is completed with the germline J gene. This chain uses TRBV7-6 with TRBJ1-3, with D uncertain. Germline lookup yields CDR1 SGHVS and CDR2 FNYEAQ. V was cut by 2 bases and J by 1 base, with 6 bases left in between. CDR3 length: 14 residues. The covered CDR3 bases are TGTGCCAGCAGCTTACGACATTCTGGAAACACC. Translated: CASSLRHSGNT. The whole CDR3 protein is CASSLRHSGNTIYF.

This clone occurred a few times. The CDR3 end falls 3 residues outside the read, so it is completed with the germline J gene. The chain is built from TRBV18 and TRBJ2-7, with D uncertain. With 0 bases removed from V and 0 bases from J, the gap between germline ends came to 9 bases. The germline V gene has CDR1 KGHSH and CDR2 LQKENI. The CDR3 extends over 15 amino acids. The CDR3: CASSPPSKASYEQYF. The sequenced part of the CDR3 DNA is TGTGCCAGCTCACCACCCTCAAAAGCCTCCTACGAG.

This clone was detected only a few times. Partial CDR3 DNA: TGTGCCAGCTCACCAAGAATGGCGGGGCTCTACAATGAG. Residues: CASSPRMAGLYNE. The whole CDR3 protein reads CASSPRMAGLYNEQFF. The rearrangement links TRBV18 to TRBJ2-1, with a tentative D call TRBD2 (6 bases). The missing CDR3 end, 3 residues past where the read stops, is filled in from the germline J gene. CDR1 is KGHSH and CDR2 is LQKENI in the germline V gene. Trimming took off 2 bases at V and 3 bases at J, with 14 bases between the two ends. This CDR3 is 16 amino acids long. The full variable domain, completed using reference TRBV18 and TRBJ2-1, is NAGVMQNPRHLVRRRGQEARLRCSPMKGHSHVYWYRQLPEEGLKFMVYLQKENIIDESGMPKERFSAEFPKEGPSILRIQQVVRGDSAAYFCASSPRMAGLYNEQFFGPGTRLTVL.

This clone occurred a few times. The read comes to an end 3 residues before the CDR3 does, leaving the germline J gene to fill in the end. The genes are TRBV18 and TRBJ2-5, with 8 bases fitting TRBD1. The CDR3 extends over 14 amino acids. The V gene's germline CDR1 is KGHSH and CDR2 LQKENI. V trimming: 6 bases; J trimming: 5 bases; junction bases outside the gene matches: 8. The sequenced CDR3 bases are TGTGCCAGCTCGTCAAACAGGGGGTCGGAGACC. Its translation is CASSSNRGSET. The CDR3 reads in full as CASSSNRGSETQYF.

With regard to this clone: The read falls 3 residues short of the CDR3 end, and the missing part is taken from the germline J gene. The chain couples TRBV5-1 to TRBJ2-7; 7 bases align to TRBD1. V shed 5 bases, J shed 4 bases, and the junction held 3 bases outside the gene matches. The CDR3 has 12 residues. The germline V gene encodes CDR1 SGHRS and CDR2 YFSETQ. The CDR3 here is CASSEQGYEQYF. CDR3 bases read: TGCGCCAGCAGTGAACAGGGGTACGAG.

The CDR3 reads CASTRRDSANYGYTF. The sequenced CDR3 bases are TGTGCCAGTACTCGAAGGGACAGCGCTAACTATGGC. V gene TRBV19 combines with J gene TRBJ1-2; 7 positions match TRBD1. The CDR3 end lies 3 residues beyond the end of the read and is filled in from the germline J gene. Germline V CDR1 and CDR2: LNHDA, SQIVND (reference sequence). Trimming removed 7 bases from V and 0 bases from J; junction bases left unmatched: 8. The CDR3 length is 15 residues.

This clone was seen many times. The read ends 3 residues shy of where the CDR3 ends; the end is completed using the germline J gene. The chain employs TRBV18 and TRBJ2-1; TRBD2 matches 10 bases. With 5 bases clipped from V and 0 bases from J, the junction kept 7 bases outside the gene matches. The CDR3 runs to 17 residues. Looked up from germline, CDR1 is KGHSH and CDR2 is LQKENI. The sequenced CDR3 bases are TGTGCCAGCTCATTACTAGCGGGGAGAAGCTCCTACAATGAG. This codes for CASSLLAGRSSYNE. The entire CDR3 protein reads CASSLLAGRSSYNEQFF.

On this clone itself: From the germline J gene comes the end of the CDR3, since the read stops 3 residues before it. The gene calls are TRBV30 and TRBJ2-5; 7 positions agree with TRBD1. This CDR3 contains 12 residues. In germline, CDR1 is GTSNPN, CDR2 SVGIG (reference sequence). The J segment lost 5 bases and the V segment lost 4 bases, leaving 4 bases of the junction unmatched. CDR3 sequence reads: CAWNRGWETQYF. Incomplete CDR3 DNA: TGTGCCTGGAACAGGGGATGGGAGACC.

The table lists this clone with many counts. Read data end 3 residues before the CDR3 end; the end is taken from the germline J gene. The chain has TRBV2 and TRBJ2-7; 7 bases match TRBD1. Trimming removed 5 bases from V and 3 bases from J; junction bases left unmatched: 7. CDR1 is SNHLY, CDR2 FYNNEI, per germline. The CDR3 consists of 14 residues. Here the CDR3 reads CASSRRQGNYEQYF. The sequenced CDR3 bases are TGTGCCAGCAGTCGAAGACAGGGAAACTACGAG.

This clone turned up a few times. From the germline J gene comes the end of the CDR3, since the read stops 3 residues before it. The chain has TRBV19 and TRBJ2-3; 10 nucleotides match TRBD1. Germline lookup yields CDR1 LNHDA and CDR2 SQIVND (reference sequence). V gave up 6 bases and J gave up 4 bases; unmatched junction bases: 10. The CDR3 contains 16 residues. CDR3 protein: CASRSLGQGVADTQYF. Incomplete CDR3 DNA: TGTGCCAGTAGATCCCTTGGACAGGGGGTTGCAGATACG.

With respect to this clone: The read comes to an end 3 residues before the CDR3 does, leaving the germline J gene to fill in the end. The chain links TRBV6-2 or TRBV6-3 to TRBJ1-5; 7 nucleotides match TRBD1. Germline trimming cut 3 bases from V and 3 bases from J; bases unmatched to any gene: 5. CDR3 length equals 15 residues. Germline-derived CDR1 and CDR2 are MNHEY and SVGEGT. The CDR3 reads CASSYPGTDNQPQHF. Partial CDR3 DNA: TGTGCCAGCAGTTATCCCGGGACAGACAATCAGCCC.

On this clone itself: Read sequence stops 3 residues before the CDR3 end, and the germline J gene provides the missing end. The chain combines TRBV7-8 with TRBJ2-1; D not certain. The CDR3 runs 14 residues. Germline CDR1 and CDR2: SGHVS and FQNEAQ. V lost 1 base to trimming and J lost 5 bases, with 9 bases between them. CDR3 DNA, as far as it was read: TGTGCCAGCAGCTTAGGTCGCCAGAACAATGAG. Translation gives CASSLGRQNNE. The whole CDR3 protein is CASSLGRQNNEQFF.

In this sample, this clone turned up a few times. The CDR3 end falls 3 residues outside the read, so it is completed with the germline J gene. The chain links TRBV7-6 to TRBJ1-4, with a possible D match to TRBD1 (5 bases). This CDR3 has 17 residues. Germline CDR1 reads SGHVS; CDR2 reads FNYEAQ. V was trimmed by 3 bases and J by 0 bases, leaving 14 bases between them. CDR3 bases read: TGTGCCAGCAGCTTTTATCCGGGGGGATCAACTAATGAAAAA. Its translation: CASSFYPGGSTNEK. In full, the CDR3 reads CASSFYPGGSTNEKLFF. Based on the CDR3 plus reference TRBV7-6 and TRBJ1-4, the full variable domain is GAGVSQSPRYKVTKRGQDVALRCDPISGHVSLYWYRQALGQGPEFLTYFNYEAQQDKSGLPNDRFSAERPEGSISTLTIQRTEQRDSAMYRCASSFYPGGSTNEKLFFGSGTQLSVL.

This clone was detected a few times. The missing CDR3 end, 3 residues past where the read stops, is filled in from the germline J gene. The chain recombines TRBV7-9 with TRBJ2-7; D remains ambiguous. Trimming took off 7 bases at V and 0 bases at J, with 7 bases between the two ends. The germline V gene encodes CDR1 SEHNR and CDR2 FQNEAQ (reference sequence). This CDR3 has 12 amino acids. The part of the CDR3 DNA that was read is TGTGCCAGCACACACAGCTCCTACGAG. Amino acid sequence: CASTHSSYE. The CDR3 as a whole reads CASTHSSYEQYF.